This T cell receptor beta chain was recorded in a study of blood T cell repertoires in COVID-19. Study overall: Sites in the United States, Italy and Spain provided acute and convalescent COVID-19 samples. T cells, B-cell-depleted T cells, or PBMCs supplied cDNA or gDNA.

CDR1 MNHNY and CDR2 SVGAGI come from the germline V gene (reference sequence). The CDR3 has 13 amino acids. V was clipped by 10 bases and J by 0 bases, with 7 bases between them. The Seattle patients joined while their infection was active and were tracked longitudinally afterward. TCRdb's copy holds only in-frame clones and misses some; the assay was immunoSEQ multiplex PCR. The top ten hold approximately 10% of the sample, which has some 150,000 clones, 80% to 90% seen once. The chain employs TRBV6-6 and TRBJ2-6; D unclear. The sample was peripheral blood. The TCR sequence derives from a woman in her sixties with COVID-19, enrolled during active disease. CDR3 protein: CATESSGANVLTF. The CDR3 DNA reads TGTGCCACTGAGAGCTCTGGGGCCAACGTCCTGACTTTC.